The entry that follows covers one TCR beta chain sequence. CDR3 and TCR beta VDJ profiling relied on genomic DNA as the template. TCRdb analysed the reads with MiXCR anew, one entry per CDR3 protein. The data contain 180,000 or so distinct CDR3 sequences, 50% to 65% of them singletons. J was trimmed by 5 bases and V by 0 bases; bases with no gene match: 1. CDR1 is SGHRS, CDR2 YFSETQ, per germline. The CDR3 is 13 residues long. This sample is part of a study of CD8+CD57+ T cells in acquired aplastic anemia. In patients chosen for sequencing, flow cytometry had shown CD8+CD57+ cell expansion. This clonotype was obtained from a human donor with aplastic anemia. Sequenced material: sorted CD4+, CD8+, or CD8+CD57+ T cells (not recorded which) from PBMCs. V is TRBV5-1 and J is TRBJ2-5; 7 positions agree with TRBD1. The CDR3 DNA is TGCGCCAGCAGCTTGGAACAGGGGGAGACCCAGTACTTC. This gives the protein CASSLEQGETQYF. The variable domain in full, with the rest retrieved from reference TRBV5-1 and TRBJ2-5, is KAGVTQTPRYLIKTRGQQVTLSCSPISGHRSVSWYQQTPGQGLQFLFEYFSETQRNKGNFPGRFSGRQFSNSRSEMNVSTLELGDSALYLCASSLEQGETQYFGPGTRLLVL.